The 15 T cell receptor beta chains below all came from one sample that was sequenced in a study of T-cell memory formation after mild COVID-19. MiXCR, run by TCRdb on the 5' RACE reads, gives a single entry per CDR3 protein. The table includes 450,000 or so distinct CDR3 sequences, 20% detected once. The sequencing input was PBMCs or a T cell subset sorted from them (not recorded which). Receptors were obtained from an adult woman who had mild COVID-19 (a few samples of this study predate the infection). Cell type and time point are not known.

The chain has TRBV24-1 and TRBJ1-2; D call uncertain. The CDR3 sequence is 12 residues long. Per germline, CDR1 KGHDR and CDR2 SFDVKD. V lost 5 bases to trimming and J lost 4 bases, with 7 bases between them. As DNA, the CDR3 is TGTGCCACCAGTGCGGCAGCCTATGGCTACACCTTC. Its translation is CATSAAAYGYTF.

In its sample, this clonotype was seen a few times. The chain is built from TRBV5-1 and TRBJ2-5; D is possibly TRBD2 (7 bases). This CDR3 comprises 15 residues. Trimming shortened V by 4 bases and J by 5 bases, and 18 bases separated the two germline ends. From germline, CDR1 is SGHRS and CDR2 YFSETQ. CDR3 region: CASSLWTAGRETQYF. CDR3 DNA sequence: TGCGCCAGCAGCCTATGGACAGCCGGGAGGGAGACCCAGTACTTC.

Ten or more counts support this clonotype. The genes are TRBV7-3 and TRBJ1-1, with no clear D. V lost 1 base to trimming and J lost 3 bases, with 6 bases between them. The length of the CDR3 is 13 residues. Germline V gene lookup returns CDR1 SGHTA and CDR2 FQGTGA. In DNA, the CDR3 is TGTGCCAGCAGCTTAAACCGTGACACTGAAGCTTTCTTT. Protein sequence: CASSLNRDTEAFF.

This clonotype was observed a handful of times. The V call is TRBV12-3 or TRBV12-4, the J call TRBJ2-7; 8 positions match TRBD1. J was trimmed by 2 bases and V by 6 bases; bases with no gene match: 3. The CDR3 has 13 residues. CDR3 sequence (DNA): TGTGCCAGCAGATTGACAGGGGCCTACGAGCAGTACTTC. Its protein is CASRLTGAYEQYF.

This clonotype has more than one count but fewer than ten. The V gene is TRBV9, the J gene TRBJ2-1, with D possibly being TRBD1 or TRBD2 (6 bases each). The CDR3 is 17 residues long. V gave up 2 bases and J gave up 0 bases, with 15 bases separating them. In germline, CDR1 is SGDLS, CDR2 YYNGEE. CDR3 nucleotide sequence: TGTGCCAGCAGCGTGAACAGGGTCGGGGGCTCCTACAATGAGCAGTTCTTC. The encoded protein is CASSVNRVGGSYNEQFF.

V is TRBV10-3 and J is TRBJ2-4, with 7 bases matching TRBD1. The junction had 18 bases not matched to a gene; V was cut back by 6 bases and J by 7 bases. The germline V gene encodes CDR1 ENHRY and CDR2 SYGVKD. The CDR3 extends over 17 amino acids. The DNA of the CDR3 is TGTGCCATCAGCCATGGTCCTGACAGGGAGTTTGGGAACATTCAGTACTTC. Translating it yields CAISHGPDREFGNIQYF.

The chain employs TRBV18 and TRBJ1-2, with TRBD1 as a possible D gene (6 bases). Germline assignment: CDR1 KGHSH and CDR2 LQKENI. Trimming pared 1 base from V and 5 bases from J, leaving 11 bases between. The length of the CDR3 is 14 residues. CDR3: CASSPREGTYGYTF. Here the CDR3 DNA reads TGTGCCAGCTCACCACGCGAAGGGACATATGGCTACACCTTC.

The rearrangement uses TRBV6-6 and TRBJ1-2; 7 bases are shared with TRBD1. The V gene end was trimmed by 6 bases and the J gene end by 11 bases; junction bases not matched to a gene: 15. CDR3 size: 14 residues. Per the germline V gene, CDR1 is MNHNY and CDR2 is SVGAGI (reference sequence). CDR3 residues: CASSLKTGITEYTF. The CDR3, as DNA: TGTGCCAGCAGCCTAAAGACAGGGATAACAGAGTACACCTTC.

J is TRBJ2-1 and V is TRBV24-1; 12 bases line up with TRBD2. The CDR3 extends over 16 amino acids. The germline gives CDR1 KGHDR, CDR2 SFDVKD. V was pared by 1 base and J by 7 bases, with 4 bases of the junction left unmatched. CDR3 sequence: CATSDFGLAGSNEQFF. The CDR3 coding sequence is TGTGCCACCAGTGATTTCGGACTAGCGGGATCAAATGAGCAGTTCTTC.

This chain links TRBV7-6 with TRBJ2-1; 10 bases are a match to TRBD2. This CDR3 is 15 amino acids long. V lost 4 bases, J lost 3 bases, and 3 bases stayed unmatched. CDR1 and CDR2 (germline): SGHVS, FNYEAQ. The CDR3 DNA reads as TGTGCCAGCAGCTACAGCGGGGGGGGCTACAATGAGCAGTTCTTC. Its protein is CASSYSGGGYNEQFF.

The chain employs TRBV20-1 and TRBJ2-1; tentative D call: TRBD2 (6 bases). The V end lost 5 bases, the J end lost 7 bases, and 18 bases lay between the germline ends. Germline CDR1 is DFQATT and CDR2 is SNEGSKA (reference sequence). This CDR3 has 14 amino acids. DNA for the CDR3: TGCAGTGCTCGCGGGTCAAGGCGGGAAAATGAGCAGTTCTTC. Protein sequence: CSARGSRRENEQFF.

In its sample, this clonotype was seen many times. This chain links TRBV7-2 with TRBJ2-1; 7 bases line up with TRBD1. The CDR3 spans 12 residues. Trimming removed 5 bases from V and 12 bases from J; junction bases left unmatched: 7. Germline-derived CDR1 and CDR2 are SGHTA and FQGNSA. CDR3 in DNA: TGTGCCAGCAGCGCCACAGGGGAAACGCAGTTCTTC. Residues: CASSATGETQFF.

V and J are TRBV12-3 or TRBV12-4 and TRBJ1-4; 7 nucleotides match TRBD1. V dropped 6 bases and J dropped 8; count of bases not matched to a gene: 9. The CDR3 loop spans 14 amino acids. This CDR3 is CASSRPGQYEKLFF. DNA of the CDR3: TGTGCCAGCAGCCGACCGGGACAGTACGAAAAACTGTTTTTT.

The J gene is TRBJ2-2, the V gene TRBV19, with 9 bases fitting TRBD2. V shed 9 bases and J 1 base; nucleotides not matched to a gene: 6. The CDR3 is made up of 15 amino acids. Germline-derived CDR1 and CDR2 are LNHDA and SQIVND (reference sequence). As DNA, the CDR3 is TGTGCCAGCCATGAAGCGGGGGGGAACACCGGGGAGCTGTTTTTT. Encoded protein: CASHEAGGNTGELFF.

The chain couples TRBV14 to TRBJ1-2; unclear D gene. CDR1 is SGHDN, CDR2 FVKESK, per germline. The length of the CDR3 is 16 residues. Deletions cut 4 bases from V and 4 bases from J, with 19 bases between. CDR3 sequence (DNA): TGTGCCAGCAGCCCCCAGGTGGTTCAGGACCCCTATGGCTACACCTTC. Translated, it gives CASSPQVVQDPYGYTF. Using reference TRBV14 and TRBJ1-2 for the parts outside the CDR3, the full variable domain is EAGVTQFPSHSVIEKGQTVTLRCDPISGHDNLYWYRRVMGKEIKFLLHFVKESKQDESGMPNNRFLAERTGGTYSTLKVQPAELEDSGVYFCASSPQVVQDPYGYTFGSGTRLTVV.